This T cell receptor beta chain originates from a study of cytomegalovirus exposure and HLA in healthy donors. This PCR relied on a set of 60 Vbeta primers and 13 Jbeta primers. Assay: immunoSEQ multiplex PCR; the TCRdb copy retains only in-frame clones and omits some. The table includes about 94,000 clones, about 80% detected once. J gave up 1 base and V 2 bases, and 3 bases lay outside the gene matches. The CDR3 is made up of 17 amino acids. The germline CDR1 and CDR2 sequences are SGHDN and FVKESK. Sequenced: PBMCs. The TCR was taken from a human donor in good health. The chain is built from TRBV14 and TRBJ2-5, with 14 bases fitting TRBD2. Here the CDR3 DNA reads TGTGCCAGCAGCCAAAGCGGACTAGCGGGGGGCCAAGAGACCCAGTACTTC. It is translated as CASSQSGLAGGQETQYF.